This T cell receptor beta chain was recovered during a study of blood T cell repertoires in COVID-19. Germline V lookup: CDR1 LGHNA, CDR2 YNFKEQ. This CDR3 comprises 14 residues. Trimming took off 1 base at V and 4 bases at J, with 8 bases between the two ends. Sequencing used immunoSEQ multiplex PCR; TCRdb keeps in-frame clones, though not all of them. The sample lists roughly 120,000 clones, roughly 81% seen once, with less than 1.5% in the top ten. Sequencing was carried out using peripheral blood. This receptor was taken from a middle-aged man with acute or convalescent COVID-19. V and J are TRBV4-2 and TRBJ1-3; D unclear. In nucleotides, the CDR3 is TGTGCCAGCAGCCAAGGGGCCGTCGGAAACACCATATATTTT. Translation gives CASSQGAVGNTIYF.